This T cell receptor (beta chain) was identified in a study of shared clonotypes between healthy human individuals (dated by TCRdb to 2019 to 2021). About the study as a whole: A few men and a couple of women, aged 18 to 49 years, made up the cohort. Per donor, leukapheresis produced somewhere between about 0.94 and 9.5 billion PBMCs. To increase sequencing depth and limit assay-specific biases, different laboratories used diverse techniques to prepare libraries and sequence TCR repertoires. To estimate repertoire size and how much clonotype sharing occurs between individuals, the study deeply sequenced the blood TCR repertoires of several healthy adults. For each donor, three plates each were used for CD4 naive and CD4 memory, two plates were used for CD8 naive, and one plate was used for CD8 memory.

As concerns this clone: Its binding antigen is unknown. Per-nucleotide qualities are absent, and no much larger clonotype sits a single base away.

The CDR3 covers 14 residues, taking in both the cysteine and the phenylalanine. The entry retains the CDR3 DNA only, 42 bases that are in frame from base 1. V is pruned by 4 bases and J by 5 bases, leaving 5 bases of the junction without a gene match. CDR1 SGHNT and CDR2 YYREEE were looked up in the germline V gene (reference sequence). TCR CDR3 regions were amplified from genomic DNA by multiplex PCR using the deep immunoSEQ assay. Genomic DNA extracted from each cell subset was distributed evenly over all wells of several immunoSEQ 96-well plates, and each plate served as one replicate. For sorted subsets, each replicate PCR was loaded with roughly 190 ng genomic DNA, equivalent to 25,000 to 30,000 T cell genomes. Purified libraries were measured with a Qubit 3.0 fluorometer, size-checked on a Bioanalyzer 2100, and measured again with the KAPA Library Quantification kit. Each immunoSEQ 96-well plate was sequenced on its own single-read 150-cycle Illumina NextSeq 550 flow cell. For the original study's pipeline: Because the immunoSEQ output included only junctional sequences and no quality scores, the filtering could not be the same as the filtering used for full-length reads. Sequences were annotated with PyIR, a Python wrapper for IgBLAST v1.9, and V/J genes and CDR3 were assigned using IMGT germline references. Reads with weak V/J assignments (E-value above 1e-6), missing CDR3, stop codons, out-of-frame junctions, or ambiguous translated residues were removed. A V3J clonotype was defined by an identical inferred V gene, J gene, and CDR3 amino acid sequence. The percentage overlap between two repertoires was calculated by dividing the number of shared unique clonotypes by the size of the smaller repertoire. Richness of each repertoire was evaluated using RTK rarefaction, the Chao1 estimator, and Recon v2.1 estimates of unobserved clonotypes. Generation probabilities for all TCRbeta clonotypes obtained by the gDNA method from a few donors were computed using OLGA. The clones in this table, taken by TCRdb from immuneACCESS, are in-frame only. Not every clone is retained; where verified, under half of the shortfall comes from an unresolved V gene, and the cause of the rest is unknown. V and J calls and clone size are copied from that table; D and trimming were computed from the DNA. The sample contains approximately 1.4 million clones, around 98% of them found a single time. The ten biggest clones cover about 0.45% of the sample.

Donors were healthy HIV-negative adults with no recently reported acute infections or vaccinations. All donors were Caucasian adults living in Nashville, Tennessee, USA. CD4+ T cells were enriched through magnetic negative selection, after which naive cells were positively selected on CD45RA and the remaining negative fraction served as the memory subset. Blood was collected by leukapheresis, and PBMCs were isolated by Ficoll-Histopaque density gradient centrifugation and then cryopreserved in liquid nitrogen vapor phase. Analytical flow cytometry was used to check the purity and quantity of each magnetically sorted T cell population. Genomic DNA was isolated from every sorted fraction and measured by UV absorbance on a Nanodrop 2000c. On the study overall, not on this receptor specifically: The genetic and exposure-history diversity represented was limited by the small number of donors. Pairwise subsampling led to the expectation that sequencing depth would affect the degree of clonotype sharing among donors. Estimated clonotype richness was generally larger for naive than for memory subsets. About 4.5% of naive CD4, approximately 3.7% of naive CD8, 2.3% of memory CD4, and 0.35% to 0.5% of memory CD8 clonotypes were shared across a few donors. Only blood was sampled, and tissue TCR repertoires likely differ from those in blood. Higher generation probabilities were observed for clonotypes shared by all four sorted-subset donors than for non-shared clonotypes. Rarefaction of sorted-subset datasets indicated incomplete sequencing despite the large sequencing depth.

The sequence derives from a man aged 25 to 45 in good health. Material for sequencing was naive CD4+ T cells sorted from blood. The intended sense of this specimen's cell subset or site label: CD45RA+ positively selected. The chain couples TRBV5-4 to TRBJ2-3, and 9 junctional nucleotides match TRBD1. The bases are TGTGCCAGCAGCCCAGGACAGGGGCGAGATACGCAGTATTTT. Its protein reads: CASSPGQGRDTQYF.